These 9 T cell receptor beta chains were sequenced from one sample in a study of shared clonotypes between healthy human individuals. CD45RO-negative, CCR7-positively selected cells formed the naive CD8 fraction, excluding terminally differentiated effector memory CD45RA+ cells. Sequencing used immunoSEQ multiplex PCR; TCRdb keeps in-frame clones, though not all of them. The table shows around 2.1 million clones, with just over 90% occurring only once. The specimen was naive CD8+ T cells from PBMCs. Every receptor here comes from a man younger than 35 in good health. Some clones in this sample may be carry-over from other donors' samples.

In this sample, this clone turned up a few times. This same CDR3 is encoded by further DNA sequences in the sample. The J gene is TRBJ1-1, the V gene TRBV9; tentative D call: TRBD1 (5 bases). V was clipped by 0 bases and J by 3 bases, with 6 bases between them. The length of the CDR3 is 13 residues. The germline CDR1 and CDR2 sequences are SGDLS and YYNGEE. The CDR3 DNA reads as TGTGCCAGCAGCGTAGGGGGCGACACTGAAGCTTTCTTT. This codes for CASSVGGDTEAFF.

The rearrangement joins TRBV29-1 to TRBJ2-1; 8 bases match TRBD2. The CDR3 has 14 amino acids. V was pared by 0 bases and J by 12 bases, with 10 bases of the junction left unmatched. Germline CDR1 reads SQVTM; CDR2 reads ANQGSEA. The CDR3, as DNA: TGCAGCGTTGAAGATACTAGCGGCCGACCTTGGCAGTTCTTC. Its translation: CSVEDTSGRPWQFF.

J is TRBJ2-1 and V is TRBV11-2, with 9 positions matching TRBD1. Germline V gene data show CDR1 as SGHAT and CDR2 as FQNNGV. The CDR3 has 14 amino acids. J gave up 6 bases and V 5 bases, and 5 bases lay outside the gene matches. The CDR3 nucleotides read TGTGCCAGCAGCCGGGACAGGGCAGGCAATGAGCAGTTCTTC. Encoded protein: CASSRDRAGNEQFF.

This chain links TRBV27 with TRBJ2-2, with D perhaps TRBD1 or TRBD2 (5 bases each). V was pared by 8 bases and J by 6 bases, with 10 bases between. CDR1 and CDR2 (germline): MNHEY, SMNVEV (reference sequence). The CDR3 sequence is 12 residues long. This CDR3 reads CASGRGAGELFF. Here the CDR3 DNA reads TGTGCCAGCGGTAGAGGGGCCGGGGAGCTGTTTTTT.

This sequence joins TRBV7-9 and TRBJ2-2; 12 bases align to TRBD2. V was pared by 5 bases and J by 0 bases, with 4 bases of the junction left unmatched. This CDR3 has 17 amino acids. Germline V gives CDR1 SEHNR, CDR2 FQNEAQ (reference sequence). CDR3 residues: CASSLLAGGPNTGELFF. Written as DNA, the CDR3 is TGTGCCAGCAGCCTACTAGCGGGAGGCCCGAACACCGGGGAGCTGTTTTTT. Variable domain in full (rest from reference TRBV7-9 and TRBJ2-2): DTGVSQNPRHKITKRGQNVTFRCDPISEHNRLYWYRQTLGQGPEFLTYFQNEAQLEKSRLLSDRFSAERPKGSFSTLEIQRTEQGDSAMYLCASSLLAGGPNTGELFFGEGSRLTVL.

The chain is built from TRBV13 and TRBJ2-5, with 11 nucleotides matching TRBD2. V was clipped by 5 bases and J by 4 bases; unmatched bases: 15. The length of the CDR3 is 18 residues. Per the germline V gene, CDR1 is PRHDT and CDR2 is FYEKMQ (reference sequence). The chain's CDR3 is CASSTRTLTSGSGETQYF. The CDR3 DNA sequence: TGTGCCAGCAGCACCCGAACACTAACTAGCGGGAGTGGAGAGACCCAGTACTTC.

This clone showed up just once. The rearrangement links TRBV28 to TRBJ2-7; the match to TRBD1 covers 7 bases. The CDR3 consists of 15 residues. Trimming took 2 bases from V and 5 from J; bases not matched to a gene: 9. Germline V CDR1 and CDR2: MDHEN, SYDVKM. The CDR3 sequence is CASSLRGQLVHEQYF. As DNA, the CDR3 is TGTGCCAGCAGTTTAAGGGGACAGTTAGTCCACGAGCAGTACTTC.

The chain joins TRBV19 to TRBJ2-1; 8 bases line up with TRBD2. The CDR3 runs 15 residues. V was clipped by 3 bases and J by 2 bases; unmatched bases: 3. CDR1 is LNHDA and CDR2 is SQIVND in the germline V gene (reference sequence). The CDR3 region is CASSIGSGAYNEQFF. CDR3 in DNA: TGTGCCAGTAGTATCGGTAGCGGGGCCTACAATGAGCAGTTCTTC. Supplemented by reference TRBV19 and TRBJ2-1, the full variable domain reads DGGITQSPKYLFRKEGQNVTLSCEQNLNHDAMYWYRQDPGQGLRLIYYSQIVNDFQKGDIAEGYSVSREKKESFPLTVTSAQKNPTAFYLCASSIGSGAYNEQFFGPGTRLTVL.

The genes are TRBV4-1 and TRBJ2-2; D not resolved. From germline, CDR1 is MGHRA and CDR2 YSYEKL. The V gene lost 5 bases and the J gene lost 3 bases, with 16 bases spanning the gap. The CDR3 consists of 16 residues. The CDR3 DNA is TGCGCCAGCAGCGCAGGCGGAGTTCTTTACACCGGGGAGCTGTTTTTT. Amino acid sequence: CASSAGGVLYTGELFF.